A selection of T cell receptor beta chains follows, all from one sample in a study of regulatory T cells in long-lasting Graves disease. A single record per CDR3 protein comes from TCRdb applying MiXCR to the multiplex PCR reads. This table holds fewer than 450,000 distinct CDR3 sequences, 23% found once. Source: peripheral blood mononuclear cells (PBMCs), taken when the disease was refractory, from a patient treated with antithyroid drugs. The origin of the receptors is a female donor with Graves disease. Both conserved end residues are part of each CDR3. The D gene is left open where the match is weak. The size field is filled for only some rows; it gives once, few, many or a size class.

clone size	V gene	J gene	D gene	CDR3 DNA	CDR3 protein
NA	TRBV29-1	TRBJ2-3	NA	TGCAGCGTTGAATGGGACACCATTCGAGTCAGCACAGATACGCAGTATTTT	CSVEWDTIRVSTDTQYF
many	TRBV28	TRBJ1-1	NA	TGTGCCAGCAGTACCCCGGGACAGAACACTGAAGCTTTCTTT	CASSTPGQNTEAFF
NA	TRBV19	TRBJ1-1	TRBD1	TGTGCCAGTAGAAGAGACAGGGCCCGGGCTGAAGCTTTCTTT	CASRRDRARAEAFF
NA	TRBV20-1	TRBJ1-1	NA	TGCAGTGCCGAACGCGGGGGAACTGAAGCTTTCTTT	CSAERGGTEAFF
NA	TRBV13	TRBJ2-2	TRBD1	TGTGCCAGCAGCTCGGTGACAGGGGGCAACACCGGGGAGCTGTTTTTT	CASSSVTGGNTGELFF
many	TRBV28	TRBJ2-7	NA	TGTGCCAGCAGTTTGTCCCGATTCTCCTACGAGCAGTACTTC	CASSLSRFSYEQYF
many	TRBV28	TRBJ1-5	NA	TGTGCCACAATGGAGGTATACGCTCAGCCCCAGCATTTT	CATMEVYAQPQHF
NA	TRBV3-1	TRBJ2-7	TRBD2	TGTGCCAGCACGGCTAGCGGGGCCCGGGACGAGCAGTACTTC	CASTASGARDEQYF
NA	TRBV28	TRBJ1-2	TRBD1	TGTGCCAGCAGTTCCCTTCAGGGACAGGTCTATGGCTACACCTTC	CASSSLQGQVYGYTF
few	TRBV2	TRBJ2-3	NA	TGTGCCAGCAGGAAAGGGGCCAGGAACACAGATACGCAGTATTTT	CASRKGARNTDTQYF
few	TRBV12-3/TRBV12-4	TRBJ1-5	NA	TGTGCCAGCAGTTTTTCGATGAGCGCCGGAGGGGATCAGCCCCAGCATTTT	CASSFSMSAGGDQPQHF
few	TRBV29-1	TRBJ1-2	NA	TGCAGCGCCCTGGGGCAAATGAACAAACCATACTATGGCTACACCTTC	CSALGQMNKPYYGYTF
few	TRBV20-1	TRBJ1-1	TRBD1	TGCAGTGCTACCCACAGGGGCAGGTACACTGAAGCTTTCTTT	CSATHRGRYTEAFF
NA	TRBV7-2	TRBJ1-6	NA	TGTGCCAGCAGCTTAGCGGAATATTCACCCCTCCACTTT	CASSLAEYSPLHF
NA	TRBV7-2	TRBJ2-2	TRBD2	TGTGCCAGCAGCCCAAATGGAGCGGGAGTTAACGGGGAGCTGTTTTTT	CASSPNGAGVNGELFF
few	TRBV5-6	TRBJ2-7	TRBD1	TGTGCCAGCAGCCCCGGGACAGGGGTTCTCCTTTCCTACGAGCAGTACTTC	CASSPGTGVLLSYEQYF
NA	TRBV5-1	TRBJ2-4	TRBD2	TGCGCCAGCAGCCCACCGGGACTAGCGGGAGCAGGAAACATTCAGTACTTC	CASSPPGLAGAGNIQYF
many	TRBV2	TRBJ2-5	TRBD2	TGTGCCAGCAGTGGAGCGGGAGTCCAAGAGACCCAGTACTTC	CASSGAGVQETQYF
NA	TRBV2	TRBJ2-3	TRBD2	TGTGCCAGCAGCGTAGCGGGAGACATAGATACGCAGTATTTT	CASSVAGDIDTQYF
many	TRBV28	TRBJ1-6	NA	TGTGCCAGCAGTTTATCGGGACGGGGAAATTCACCCCTCCACTTT	CASSLSGRGNSPLHF
NA	TRBV5-1	TRBJ2-5	TRBD1	TGCGCCAGCAGCTTGGTGCTAGGACAGGGTATCCAAGAGACCCAGTACTTC	CASSLVLGQGIQETQYF
few	TRBV6-1	TRBJ2-7	TRBD1	TGTGCCAGCAGATCTACAGGGGGGAACGAGCAGTACTTC	CASRSTGGNEQYF
NA	TRBV30	TRBJ1-6	TRBD1	TGTGCCTGGAGTAAAGGGACAGGGTCGGTGTCACCCCTCCACTTT	CAWSKGTGSVSPLHF
few	TRBV7-3	TRBJ1-2	NA	TGTGCCAGCAGGGAGGCGGCAGCTGCTAACTATGGCTACACCTTC	CASREAAAANYGYTF
few	TRBV5-1	TRBJ2-7	NA	TGCGCCAGCAGTTGGGACACAAACTACGAGCAGTACTTC	CASSWDTNYEQYF
NA	TRBV15	TRBJ2-7	NA	TGTGCCACCAGCAGAGACTTGGGGGGTTCCTACGAGCAGTACTTC	CATSRDLGGSYEQYF
many	TRBV12-3/TRBV12-4	TRBJ2-5	NA	TGTGCCAGCAGTTTTGGCCATGGGGCCCAGTACTTC	CASSFGHGAQYF
NA	TRBV5-6	TRBJ1-1	TRBD1	TGTGCCAGCAGCTCTCTCCCGGGACAGGGAGGGACTGAAGCTTTCTTT	CASSSLPGQGGTEAFF
few	TRBV9	TRBJ1-3	NA	TGTGCCAGCAGCGTAGCTAGTGCGGGAAACACCATATATTTT	CASSVASAGNTIYF
few	TRBV6-1	TRBJ2-2	TRBD1	TGTGCCAGCGGGACAGGGGTCGGAACCGGGGAGCTGTTTTTT	CASGTGVGTGELFF
few	TRBV24-1	TRBJ2-2	TRBD1	TGTGCCACCGGCCGGGACAGGAACACCGGGGAGCTGTTTTTT	CATGRDRNTGELFF
NA	TRBV5-4	TRBJ1-5	NA	TGTGCCAGCAGCTTAACCCCTGACAGCAATCAGCCCCAGCATTTT	CASSLTPDSNQPQHF
many	TRBV28	TRBJ2-5	TRBD1	TGTGCCAGCCTCTTGGGGACAGGGAAAGAGACCCAGTACTTC	CASLLGTGKETQYF
few	TRBV5-1	TRBJ2-2	TRBD2	TGCGCCAGCAGCTTGGCCCTAGCGGGAGGGAGCACCGGGGAGCTGTTTTTT	CASSLALAGGSTGELFF
NA	TRBV29-1	TRBJ1-2	TRBD1	TGCAGCGGCCGTACAGGGGAGGGCTATGGCTACACCTTC	CSGRTGEGYGYTF
many	TRBV6-5	TRBJ1-6	NA	TGTGCCAGCAGTTACTCGGTGGACCCGTCGCCCCTCCACTTT	CASSYSVDPSPLHF
few	TRBV28	TRBJ1-5	TRBD1	TGTGCCAGCAGTTTGGGGACAGGGGTCGGTTATCAGCCCCAGCATTTT	CASSLGTGVGYQPQHF
few	TRBV30	TRBJ2-7	TRBD2	TGTGCCTGGTCGGCGGGAGGTATTGGGTACGAGCAGTACTTC	CAWSAGGIGYEQYF
few	TRBV6-1	TRBJ1-1	NA	TGTGCCACCACCCCGACGGGGCTTCGGGCTTTCTTT	CATTPTGLRAFF
many	TRBV28	TRBJ1-2	NA	TGTGCCAGCAGGAGATCGGACGGCTACACCTTC	CASRRSDGYTF
many	TRBV20-1	TRBJ2-7	NA	TGCAGTGCTAGAGTCTCGAGCTCCTACGAGCAGTACTTC	CSARVSSSYEQYF
NA	TRBV19	TRBJ1-6	TRBD1	TGTGCCAGCCAGAACAGGGGTAATAATTCACCCCTCCACTTT	CASQNRGNNSPLHF
few	TRBV15	TRBJ2-7	TRBD1	TGTGCCACCAGCAGAATCCGGACAGGGGCCTACGAGCAGTACTTC	CATSRIRTGAYEQYF
many	TRBV6-1	TRBJ1-5	NA	TGTGCCAGCAGAGAAGGGGGGTATCACAATCAGCCCCAGCATTTT	CASREGGYHNQPQHF
few	TRBV6-1	TRBJ2-7	TRBD2	TGTGCCAGCACCCCCGTGGCGGGAGAGAGGCAGTACTTC	CASTPVAGERQYF
many	TRBV6-1	TRBJ2-7	NA	TGTGCCAGCAGTCCAATGTGGATGGAGACGGCCTACGAGCAGTACTTC	CASSPMWMETAYEQYF
many	TRBV6-1	TRBJ2-1	TRBD1	TGTGCCAGCGGGTTTGGAGGGACAGGCAACAATGAGCAGTTCTTC	CASGFGGTGNNEQFF
few	TRBV7-9	TRBJ2-7	TRBD1	TGTGCCAGCAACCCCGGGACAGGGTCCTACGAGCAGTACTTC	CASNPGTGSYEQYF